Each of the 5 T cell receptor beta chains below was sequenced from the same sample in a study of graft-versus-host responses after intestinal transplantation. No antigens are known for them. Measured with immunoSEQ multiplex PCR; TCRdb has only the in-frame clones, and not every one. The data show under 95,000 clones, about four fifths seen once. Source: unstimulated CD4+ T cells sorted from spleen or lymph node cells, taken before intestinal transplant. Source of these receptors: a human donor who received an intestinal transplant.

In its sample, this clone was seen once. The chain joins TRBV5-1 to TRBJ1-1; D is perhaps TRBD1 (5 bases). The V end lost 2 bases, the J end lost 7 bases, and 12 bases lay between the germline ends. The CDR3 covers 13 residues. The germline CDR1 and CDR2 sequences are SGHRS and YFSETQ. CDR3 sequence: CASSFREGGEAFF. The CDR3 bases are TGCGCCAGCAGCTTCAGGGAGGGCGGTGAAGCTTTCTTT.

The chain links TRBV10-3 to TRBJ1-5, with no clear D. Germline assignment: CDR1 ENHRY and CDR2 SYGVKD. V was shortened by 3 bases and J by 0 bases, with 12 bases between the two germline ends. The CDR3 loop spans 16 amino acids. CDR3 DNA sequence: TGTGCCATCAGTGAACAGTCCGTCGATAGCAATCAGCCCCAGCATTTT. The encoded protein is CAISEQSVDSNQPQHF.

V usage is TRBV2 and J usage is TRBJ2-3, with TRBD2 identical over 12 bases. The CDR3 extends over 16 amino acids. V was pared by 4 bases and J by 6 bases, with 8 bases of the junction left unmatched. The germline V gene encodes CDR1 SNHLY and CDR2 FYNNEI. In DNA form, the CDR3 reads TGTGCCAGCAGTGGAACCCGCCTAGCGGGAGGGGATACGCAGTATTTT. Translated: CASSGTRLAGGDTQYF.

Comments on this clone: Other DNA sequences in this specimen translate into the identical CDR3. This rearrangement joins TRBV18 to TRBJ2-4; 7 bases line up with TRBD2. Germline V lookup: CDR1 KGHSH, CDR2 LQKENI. Trimming took 2 bases from V and 0 from J; bases not matched to a gene: 4. The CDR3 loop spans 16 amino acids. The CDR3 here is CASSPTSELAKNIQYF. The CDR3 DNA reads TGTGCCAGCTCACCAACTAGCGAGCTAGCCAAAAACATTCAGTACTTC.

CDR3 DNA sequence: TGCGCCAGCAGCCCGGGGGGGTTCCCAGGCTCTGGAAACACCATATATTTT. The encoded protein is CASSPGGFPGSGNTIYF. The rearrangement joins TRBV5-1 to TRBJ1-3, with a tentative D call TRBD1 (5 bases). Germline CDR1 reads SGHRS; CDR2 reads YFSETQ. The CDR3 contains 17 residues. V lost 4 bases and J lost 0, with 17 bases in between.